This TCR beta chain was captured in a study of human T cells and chemical hapten exposure. In this sample, this clonotype turned up many times. Original methodology: Ranging from about 20,000 to 690,600, TCR counts per sample had a median value of approximately 97,000. TCRdb re-analysed the RACE reads in MiXCR, keeping a single row per CDR3 protein. Here the V and J calls rest on TCRdb's processing, not on the authors' analysis. The sample lists 25,000 to 35,000 distinct CDR3 sequences, 5.8% seen once, with 5.6% in the top ten. Indicated time point: patch test 3, about 24 weeks after DPC sensitization. Treatment reported: therapeutic diphenylcyclopropenone sensitization with weekly scalp DPC. Germline-derived CDR1 and CDR2 are SGHTA and FQGTGA. V lost 5 bases to trimming and J lost 3 bases, with 7 bases between them. This CDR3 comprises 13 residues.

This sequence joins TRBV7-3 and TRBJ1-4, with a tentative D call TRBD1 (6 bases). The sequence was collected from a man in his thirties or forties with alopecia areata. Some clones in this sample may be carry-over from other donors' samples. The sample here was whole blood, taken in connection with sensitization to the hapten diphenylcyclopropenone (DPC). CDR3 bases: TGTGCCAGCAGCCCAGGGGCTAATGAAAAACTGTTTTTT. Amino acids: CASSPGANEKLFF.